The 18 T cell receptor beta chains listed next were all sequenced from one sample in a study of cytomegalovirus exposure and HLA in healthy donors. Clones were read by immunoSEQ multiplex PCR, and TCRdb kept only the in-frame ones, dropping some. The sample contains roughly 150,000 clones, roughly nine tenths of which appear only once. Sequencing was performed on PBMCs. These receptors were obtained from a young woman in good health and CMV-seropositive.

V gene TRBV6-5 combines with J gene TRBJ2-1; 10 bases align to TRBD2. CDR1 and CDR2 (germline): MNHEY, SVGAGI. The CDR3 length is 15 residues. V gave up 5 bases and J gave up 4 bases; unmatched junction bases: 5. CDR3 sequence reads: CASSLRTSGYNEQFF. The CDR3, as DNA: TGTGCCAGCAGTCTAAGGACTAGCGGTTACAATGAGCAGTTCTTC.

V and J are TRBV6-5 and TRBJ1-3, with D possibly TRBD1 on 6 matching bases. Germline V gene lookup returns CDR1 MNHEY and CDR2 SVGAGI. The CDR3 loop spans 15 amino acids. V shed 5 bases and J shed 4 bases, with 15 bases lying between them. The CDR3 bases are TGTGCCAGCAGTCGCGACAGGTCGGAAGGAAACACCATATATTTT. This sequence encodes CASSRDRSEGNTIYF.

The chain joins TRBV5-6 to TRBJ2-2, with TRBD2 identical over 9 bases. Germline loops: CDR1 SGHDT, CDR2 YYEEEE. This CDR3 has 14 amino acids. Trimming cost V 1 base and J 5 bases; bases outside gene matches: 0. The CDR3 DNA reads TGTGCCAGCAGCTTGACTAGCGGGACCGGGGAGCTGTTTTTT. Translated, it gives CASSLTSGTGELFF. Complete variable domain (other parts from reference TRBV5-6 and TRBJ2-2): DAGVTQSPTHLIKTRGQQVTLRCSPKSGHDTVSWYQQALGQGPQFIFQYYEEEERQRGNFPDRFSGHQFPNYSSELNVNALLLGDSALYLCASSLTSGTGELFFGEGSRLTVL.

The genes are TRBV29-1 and TRBJ2-7; TRBD1 aligns across 7 bases. The germline V gene has CDR1 SQVTM and CDR2 ANQGSEA. The V gene end was trimmed by 7 bases and the J gene end by 2 bases; junction bases not matched to a gene: 5. This CDR3 is built from 12 residues. Here the CDR3 DNA reads TGCAGCGCGACGACAGGGCCCTACGAGCAGTACTTC. This translates into CSATTGPYEQYF.

V usage is TRBV15 and J usage is TRBJ1-4, with D perhaps matching TRBD1 (6 bases). Germline loops: CDR1 LNHNV, CDR2 YYDKDF (reference sequence). The CDR3 is 17 amino acids. The V end lost 0 bases, the J end lost 8 bases, and 19 bases lay between the germline ends. CDR3 in DNA: TGTGCCACCAGCAGAGATGGACAGTGGGGGACATACGAAAAACTGTTTTTT. Residues: CATSRDGQWGTYEKLFF.

The V and J genes are TRBV9 and TRBJ2-1; no clear D gene. Deletions cut 0 bases from V and 6 bases from J, with 13 bases between. Per the germline V gene, CDR1 is SGDLS and CDR2 is YYNGEE. This CDR3 is built from 15 residues. The CDR3 DNA is TGTGCCAGCAGCGTAGATGGAGTTGTCCTCAATGAGCAGTTCTTC. Encoded protein: CASSVDGVVLNEQFF.

The chain couples TRBV11-3 to TRBJ2-2, with D perhaps matching TRBD2 (6 bases). V was shortened by 1 base and J by 7 bases, with 10 bases between the two germline ends. This CDR3 spans 14 amino acids. Per germline, CDR1 SGHNT and CDR2 YENEEA. The CDR3 sequence is CASSLALADGELFF. The CDR3 bases are TGTGCCAGCAGCTTAGCACTAGCAGACGGGGAGCTGTTTTTT.

This rearrangement joins TRBV30 to TRBJ2-1; the D gene is possibly TRBD2 (6 bases). This CDR3 is 13 amino acids long. Germline CDR1 reads GTSNPN; CDR2 reads SVGIG (reference sequence). V was cut by 1 base and J by 5 bases, with 9 bases left in between. The chain's CDR3 is CAWSADYDNEQFF. As DNA, the CDR3 is TGTGCCTGGAGTGCGGACTACGACAATGAGCAGTTCTTC.

The chain has TRBV5-5 and TRBJ2-1; 10 nucleotides agree with TRBD2. This CDR3 region has 12 residues. From germline, CDR1 is SGHKS and CDR2 YYEKEE (reference sequence). J lost 10 bases, V lost 3 bases, and 1 base had no gene match. The CDR3 region has the DNA TGTGCCAGCAGCTGGACTAGCGGAGAGCAGTTCTTC. Its protein product is CASSWTSGEQFF.

This clone was seen a single time. The chain employs TRBV5-1 and TRBJ1-3; weak D call: TRBD1 (5 bases). Between the trimmed V and J ends, which lost 1 base and 0 bases, there was a span of 8 bases. Germline CDR1 is SGHRS and CDR2 is YFSETQ. The CDR3 is 15 residues long. CDR3: CASSLRGSSGNTIYF. The CDR3 coding sequence is TGCGCCAGCAGCTTGCGGGGGAGCTCTGGAAACACCATATATTTT.

The V call is TRBV6-5, the J call TRBJ2-7; 7 bases are shared with TRBD2. The CDR3 covers 12 residues. V lost 2 bases and J lost 6; bases outside the gene matches: 1. Germline-derived CDR1 and CDR2 are MNHEY and SVGAGI. CDR3 nucleotides: TGTGCCAGCAGTTACAGGGAGGGCGAGCAGTACTTC. Its protein product is CASSYREGEQYF.

The chain is built from TRBV7-8 and TRBJ2-5; 12 nucleotides line up with TRBD2. J lost 5 bases, V lost 4 bases, and 5 bases had no gene match. CDR3 length: 15 residues. Germline V gives CDR1 SGHVS, CDR2 FQNEAQ. CDR3 in amino acids: CASSWRTSGIETQYF. CDR3 bases: TGTGCCAGCAGCTGGCGGACTAGCGGGATTGAGACCCAGTACTTC.

The J gene is TRBJ2-5, the V gene TRBV13; 12 bases are shared with TRBD2. Looked up from germline, CDR1 is PRHDT and CDR2 is FYEKMQ (reference sequence). The CDR3 is 15 residues long. J was trimmed by 4 bases and V by 4 bases; bases with no gene match: 4. CDR3 region: CASSSLLAGGETQYF. In DNA, the CDR3 is TGTGCCAGCAGCTCCCTACTAGCGGGGGGAGAGACCCAGTACTTC.

J is TRBJ1-1 and V is TRBV9; D call uncertain. V shed 2 bases and J shed 3 bases, with 8 bases lying between them. The CDR3 totals 13 residues. The V gene's germline CDR1 is SGDLS and CDR2 YYNGEE. In DNA form, the CDR3 reads TGTGCCAGCAGCGTTAGGAGTGACACTGAAGCTTTCTTT. Protein sequence: CASSVRSDTEAFF. The whole variable domain, filled in from reference TRBV9 and TRBJ1-1, reads DSGVTQTPKHLITATGQRVTLRCSPRSGDLSVYWYQQSLDQGLQFLIQYYNGEERAKGNILERFSAQQFPDLHSELNLSSLELGDSALYFCASSVRSDTEAFFGQGTRLTVV.

The chain joins TRBV15 to TRBJ2-1, with TRBD1 matching over 8 bases. CDR1 and CDR2 (germline): LNHNV, YYDKDF (reference sequence). With V trimmed by 1 base and J by 9 bases, 8 bases remained unmatched. This CDR3 has 15 amino acids. CDR3 coding DNA: TGTGCCACCAGCAGAGTTGGGACAGGTGGTGGTGAGCAGTTCTTC. As protein: CATSRVGTGGGEQFF.

The chain joins TRBV5-1 to TRBJ2-1; TRBD1 matches 7 bases. Trimming took 1 base from V and 5 from J; bases not matched to a gene: 6. The length of the CDR3 is 15 residues. Looked up from germline, CDR1 is SGHRS and CDR2 is YFSETQ. The CDR3 DNA reads as TGCGCCAGCAGCTTGTACAGGGGTATAGACAATGAGCAGTTCTTC. It codes for CASSLYRGIDNEQFF.

The gene calls are TRBV9 and TRBJ1-3; D gene unclear. This CDR3 region has 14 residues. Deletions cut 0 bases from V and 2 bases from J, with 6 bases between. CDR1 is SGDLS and CDR2 is YYNGEE in the germline V gene. CDR3 region: CASSVGTAGNTIYF. The CDR3 DNA is TGTGCCAGCAGCGTAGGTACAGCTGGAAACACCATATATTTT. Variable domain in full (rest from reference TRBV9 and TRBJ1-3): DSGVTQTPKHLITATGQRVTLRCSPRSGDLSVYWYQQSLDQGLQFLIQYYNGEERAKGNILERFSAQQFPDLHSELNLSSLELGDSALYFCASSVGTAGNTIYFGEGSWLTVV.

CDR3 DNA: TGCGCCAGCAGCCATGGGCCTAGCGGGGGTAAATACGAGCAGTACTTC. This gives the protein CASSHGPSGGKYEQYF. The V and J genes are TRBV4-3 and TRBJ2-7, with TRBD2 matching 10 bases. The V gene end was trimmed by 3 bases and the J gene end by 4 bases; junction bases not matched to a gene: 9. CDR1 and CDR2 from the germline V gene are LGHNA and YSLEER. CDR3 length: 16 residues.